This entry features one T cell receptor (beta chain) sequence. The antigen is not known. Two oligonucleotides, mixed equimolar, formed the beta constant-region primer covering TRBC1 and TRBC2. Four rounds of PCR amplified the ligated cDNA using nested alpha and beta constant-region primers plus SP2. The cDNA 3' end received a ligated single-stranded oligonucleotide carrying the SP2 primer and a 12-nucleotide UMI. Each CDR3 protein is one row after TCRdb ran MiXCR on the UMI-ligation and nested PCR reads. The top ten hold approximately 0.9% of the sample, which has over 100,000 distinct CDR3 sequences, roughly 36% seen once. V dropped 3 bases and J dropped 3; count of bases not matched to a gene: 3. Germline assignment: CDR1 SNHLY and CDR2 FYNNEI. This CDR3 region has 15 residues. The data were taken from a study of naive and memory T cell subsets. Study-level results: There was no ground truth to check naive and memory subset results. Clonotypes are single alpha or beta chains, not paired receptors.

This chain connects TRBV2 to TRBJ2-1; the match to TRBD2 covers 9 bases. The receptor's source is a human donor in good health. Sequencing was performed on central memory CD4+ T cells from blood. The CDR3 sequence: CASSEFSGSYNEQFF. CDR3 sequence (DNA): TGTGCCAGCAGTGAGTTTAGCGGGAGCTACAATGAGCAGTTCTTC.